The clone carrying this T cell receptor (beta chain) was seen only once. Its antigen remains unknown. This may arise from a read error, as a much more abundant clone is one base away. MiXCR was run by TCRdb on the reads, yielding one entry per CDR3 protein. The table has fewer than 950,000 distinct CDR3 sequences, 32% seen once. Germline V gene lookup returns CDR1 MNHNS and CDR2 SASEGT. This CDR3 has 17 residues. With V trimmed by 2 bases and J by 0 bases, 7 bases remained unmatched. This specimen comes from a study of T cell repertoires in cytomegalovirus infection. The TCR sequence derives from a human donor in good health (CMV status not recorded). Some clones in this sample may be carry-over from other donors' samples. V is TRBV6-1 and J is TRBJ2-3; 8 bases map to TRBD2. The source material was cultured CD8+ T cells from PBMCs, sampled from culture after CMV antigen stimulation. DNA of the CDR3: TGTGCCAGCAGTGAACAGGGACTAGTGGGGAGCACAGATACGCAGTATTTT. This codes for CASSEQGLVGSTDTQYF.